The 5 T cell receptor beta chains reported below all come from one sample, sequenced in a study of TIL therapy for anti-PD-1-resistant metastatic lung cancer. This was the immunoSEQ v3 assay. TCRdb's copy holds only in-frame clones and misses some; the assay was immunoSEQ multiplex PCR. The sample has 50,000 or so clones; around 79% are singletons. The time point is: pre-treatment sample, taken before nivolumab and TIL therapy. Sequencing was performed on blood, taken at baseline. The receptors were gathered from a woman between 30 and 85 years old with non-small cell lung cancer.

This chain links TRBV2 with TRBJ2-5, with 7 nucleotides matching TRBD1. Germline trimming cut 5 bases from V and 2 bases from J; bases unmatched to any gene: 2. The germline V gene encodes CDR1 SNHLY and CDR2 FYNNEI. The CDR3 extends over 13 amino acids. DNA for the CDR3: TGTGCCAGCAGTAAACAGGGGCAAGAGACCCAGTACTTC. It yields the protein CASSKQGQETQYF.

The chain is built from TRBV27 and TRBJ2-5; 10 nucleotides agree with TRBD2. CDR3 size: 18 residues. V shed 2 bases, J shed 2 bases, and the junction held 11 bases outside the gene matches. The germline gives CDR1 MNHEY, CDR2 SMNVEV (reference sequence). CDR3 bases: TGTGCCAGCAGTTTAGTTGAAATCGGGACTAGCGAGCAAGAGACCCAGTACTTC. This sequence encodes CASSLVEIGTSEQETQYF.

The chain combines TRBV12-5 with TRBJ2-1, with 12 bases identical to TRBD2. J was trimmed by 8 bases and V by 6 bases; bases with no gene match: 5. The CDR3 is 14 residues long. The V gene's germline CDR1 is LGHNT and CDR2 FRNRAP. For the CDR3, the DNA is TGTGCTAGTGGCCCGGGACTAGCGGGCTATGAGCAGTTCTTC. Amino acid sequence: CASGPGLAGYEQFF. The full variable domain, its missing parts supplied by reference TRBV12-5 and TRBJ2-1, is DARVTQTPRHKVTEMGQEVTMRCQPILGHNTVFWYRQTMMQGLELLAYFRNRAPLDDSGMPKDRFSAEMPDATLATLKIQPSEPRDSAVYFCASGPGLAGYEQFFGPGTRLTVL.

The chain employs TRBV25-1 and TRBJ2-1; 10 bases are shared with TRBD2. Looked up from germline, CDR1 is MGHDK and CDR2 is SYGVNS. J was trimmed by 5 bases and V by 3 bases; bases with no gene match: 7. The CDR3 runs 16 residues. CDR3 nucleotide sequence: TGTGCCAGCAGTGACTATACTAGCGGGGATGACAATGAGCAGTTCTTC. Amino acid sequence: CASSDYTSGDDNEQFF.

This chain joins TRBV18 and TRBJ2-1, with D tentatively TRBD2 (6 bases). The germline V gene encodes CDR1 KGHSH and CDR2 LQKENI. The CDR3 sequence is 15 residues long. V lost 6 bases and J 6 bases, leaving 18 bases between the germline ends. CDR3 DNA sequence: TGTGCCAGCTCTCAACGGGACTTTGCTACCAATGAGCAGTTCTTC. Translated, it gives CASSQRDFATNEQFF.